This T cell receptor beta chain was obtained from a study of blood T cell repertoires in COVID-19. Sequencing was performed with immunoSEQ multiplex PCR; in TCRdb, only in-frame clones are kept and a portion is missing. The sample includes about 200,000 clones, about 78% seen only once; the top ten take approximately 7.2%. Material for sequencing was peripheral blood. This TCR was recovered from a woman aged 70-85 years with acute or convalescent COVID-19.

This chain's CDR3 is CASSQGGGGGTMETQYF. The CDR3, as DNA: TGTGCCAGCAGCCAAGGTGGTGGCGGGGGGACAATGGAGACCCAGTACTTC. The gene calls are TRBV3-1 (or the pseudogene TRBV3-2) and TRBJ2-5; 8 bases line up with TRBD2. CDR1 LGHDT and CDR2 YNNKEL come from the germline V gene (reference sequence). The junction had 12 bases not matched to a gene; V was cut back by 1 base and J by 5 bases. The CDR3 has 17 residues.